The 21 T cell receptor beta chains below come from one sample, sequenced in a study of CD8+CD57+ T cells in acquired aplastic anemia (dated by TCRdb to 2016 to 2019). This sample was sequenced with an Illumina HiSeq 2000. Genomic DNA was used as template for profiling of TCR beta VDJ combinations and CDR3 sequences. TCRdb reprocessed the public reads (quality trimming at Q25 with fastp, clone calling with MiXCR) and kept in-frame beta chains. Each entry merges the rows of one CDR3 protein and shows their most common DNA and genes. For this sample the table gives hundreds of thousands of distinct CDR3 sequences, of which roughly 68% were detected only once. In total, the top ten clones hold around 4% of the sample. Material: sorted CD4+, CD8+, or CD8+CD57+ T cells (not recorded which) from PBMCs. The receptors derive from a human donor in good health, serving as a control.

Comments on this clonotype: Here the CDR3 omits its conserved ending phenylalanine or tryptophan, so a read error is the likely source. No DNA is shown, since the ends of the CDR3 on it are uncertain; the CDR3 is the one TCRdb lists. The J gene is TRBJ1-1, the V gene TRBV7-2. From germline, CDR1 is SGHTA and CDR2 FQGNSA. With termini counted, the CDR3 has 13 amino acids. The CDR3 reads CASSSEVGTLAFG.

The chain has TRBV9 and TRBJ2-7; D may be TRBD2 (6 bases). Germline assignment: CDR1 SGDLS and CDR2 YYNGEE. The CDR3 runs 13 residues. The CDR3 reads CASSIRRGRQQYV. The CDR3 DNA reads TGTGCCAGTAGTATCAGGAGGGGTCGGCAGCAGTATGTC.

Concerning this clonotype: No conserved phenylalanine or tryptophan ends this CDR3, so it is likely a read error. This chain uses TRBV7-3 with TRBJ2-4, with D unclear. The CDR3 contains 12 residues. Per the germline V gene, CDR1 is SGHTA and CDR2 is FQGTGA. V shed 3 bases and J shed 13 bases, with 13 bases lying between them. The CDR3 reads CASSFHGYGQYS. Here the CDR3 DNA reads TGTGCCAGCAGCTTCCACGGGTACGGGCAGTACTCT.

This chain links TRBV20-1 with TRBJ2-3, with 10 bases that match TRBD2. The CDR3 is made up of 14 amino acids. Looked up from germline, CDR1 is DFQATT and CDR2 is SNEGSKA (reference sequence). Germline trimming cut 2 bases from V and 5 bases from J; bases unmatched to any gene: 4. For the CDR3, the DNA is TGCAGTGCTAGAAGCGGGGGGGCAGGAGATACGCAGTATTTT. Its translation is CSARSGGAGDTQYF.

This clonotype appeared once. This chain joins TRBV10-2 and TRBJ2-7; D is uncertain. V was shortened by 6 bases and J by 6 bases, with 24 bases between the two germline ends. The CDR3 consists of 16 residues. The V gene's germline CDR1 is WSHSY and CDR2 SAAADI. The chain's CDR3 is CASSDASTRAWGEQYF. DNA of the CDR3: TGCGCCAGCAGCGACGCAAGTACCCGGGCTTGGGGCGAGCAGTACTTC.

The sample holds many counts of this clonotype. The V and J genes are TRBV19 and TRBJ1-2; 7 nucleotides match TRBD1. This CDR3 spans 11 amino acids. The germline V gene has CDR1 LNHDA and CDR2 SQIVND (reference sequence). J was trimmed by 8 bases and V by 7 bases; bases with no gene match: 4. The CDR3 reads CASTTGDGYTF. The CDR3 DNA sequence: TGTGCCAGTACCACAGGGGACGGCTACACCTTC.

The chain links TRBV12-3 or TRBV12-4 to TRBJ2-1; no firm D call. CDR3 length: 12 amino acids. With 3 bases removed from V and 9 bases from J, the gap between germline ends came to 9 bases. CDR3 residues: CASSLAGREQFF. CDR3 nucleotide sequence: TGTGCCAGCAGTTTGGCTGGGCGTGAGCAGTTCTTC.

Worth noting for this clonotype: One end of the junction is discordant with germline, which a read error may explain. CDR3 DNA sequence: TGTGCCGGCAGACCCGAGGACACTGAAAAACTGTTTTTT. It is translated as CAGRPEDTEKLFF. The V call is TRBV7-8, the J call TRBJ1-4, with a weak D call TRBD1 (5 bases). The germline gives CDR1 SGHVS, CDR2 FQNEAQ. This CDR3 is 13 amino acids long.

For this clonotype: It is unclear where the CDR3 begins or ends on the DNA, so no DNA is shown, and the CDR3 is as TCRdb lists it. The gene calls are TRBV9 and TRBJ2-7; the listed D gene, TRBD1, was not tested against the DNA. The CDR3 comprises 15 residues, both ends counted. Germline V CDR1 and CDR2: SGDLS, YYNGEE. Here the CDR3 reads CASSVAPGAIADKYF.

This clonotype has a count of ten or more. A read error is possible here, since a much larger clone lies one base away. The rearrangement uses TRBV7-8 and TRBJ2-7; D perhaps matches TRBD2 (5 bases). CDR3 size: 15 residues. In germline, CDR1 is SGHVS, CDR2 FQNEAQ. The CDR3 DNA reads TGTGCCTGCAGCTTCTCAGGACTGAGCTCCTACGAGCAGTACTTC. Encoded protein: CACSFSGLSSYEQYF.

This clonotype has only one observation. The chain links TRBV7-6 to TRBJ2-3; D possibly corresponds to TRBD2 (5 bases). Per germline, CDR1 SGHVS and CDR2 FNYEAQ. V was pared by 5 bases and J by 14 bases, with 26 bases between. The CDR3 runs 15 residues. The CDR3 reads CASSLPRPTSGTSYF. For the CDR3, the DNA is TGTGCCAGCAGCCTGCCACGTCCTACGAGCGGTACTTCGTATTTT.

This clonotype showed up many times. The J gene is TRBJ1-5, the V gene TRBV19; 8 nucleotides agree with TRBD1. This CDR3 is built from 14 residues. CDR1 is LNHDA and CDR2 is SQIVND in the germline V gene (reference sequence). V trimming: 5 bases; J trimming: 6 bases; junction bases outside the gene matches: 6. The CDR3 is CASSQGAGGQPQHF. Written as DNA, the CDR3 is TGTGCCAGTAGTCAGGGGGCCGGAGGTCAGCCCCAGCATTTT.

This rearrangement joins TRBV14 to TRBJ1-6; D unresolved. The CDR3 length is 15 residues. Germline assignment: CDR1 SGHDN and CDR2 FVKESK. The V gene lost 1 base and the J gene lost 9 bases, with 13 bases spanning the gap. The CDR3 region has the DNA TGTGCCAGCAGCCAAGGGCCAAACTACGTTTCACCCCTCCACTTT. Its translation is CASSQGPNYVSPLHF. Based on the CDR3 plus reference TRBV14 and TRBJ1-6, the full variable domain is EAGVTQFPSHSVIEKGQTVTLRCDPISGHDNLYWYRRVMGKEIKFLLHFVKESKQDESGMPNNRFLAERTGGTYSTLKVQPAELEDSGVYFCASSQGPNYVSPLHFGNGTRLTVT.

This clonotype came up a few times. This chain joins TRBV27 and TRBJ2-5; a weak D match, TRBD2 (5 bases). The CDR3 contains 14 residues. The germline gives CDR1 MNHEY, CDR2 SMNVEV (reference sequence). Trimming took off 4 bases at V and 4 bases at J, with 13 bases between the two ends. Here the CDR3 DNA reads TGTGCCAGCAGTTCTCGGACTGACGGAGAGACCCAGTACTTC. Translating gives CASSSRTDGETQYF.

The chain carries TRBV9 and TRBJ2-7, with TRBD2 matching 8 bases. The V gene's germline CDR1 is SGDLS and CDR2 YYNGEE. CDR3 length: 15 amino acids. V lost 3 bases to trimming and J lost 8 bases; unmatched junction nucleotides: 13. The DNA of the CDR3 is TGTGCCAGCAGCGCGTCGGGACTAGTGGACAAGCAGCAGTACTTC. Its translation is CASSASGLVDKQQYF.

The rearrangement uses TRBV7-9 and TRBJ2-5; D is perhaps TRBD2 (5 bases). The CDR3 contains 15 residues. Per germline, CDR1 SEHNR and CDR2 FQNEAQ (reference sequence). With 3 bases removed from V and 8 bases from J, the gap between germline ends came to 19 bases. The CDR3 DNA reads as TGTGCCAGCAGCTTGAACCGGCGGGCCCGGTACACCCAGTACTTC. It translates to CASSLNRRARYTQYF.

In its sample, this clonotype was seen a few times. This rearrangement joins TRBV27 to TRBJ1-4, with 7 bases identical to TRBD1. In germline, CDR1 is MNHEY, CDR2 SMNVEV (reference sequence). This CDR3 has 17 amino acids. The J segment lost 8 bases and the V segment lost 1 base, leaving 13 bases of the junction unmatched. CDR3 in amino acids: CASSLWGTVADVEKLFF. The CDR3 DNA follows: TGTGCCAGCAGTTTATGGGGGACAGTCGCCGATGTAGAAAAACTGTTTTTT.

As to this clonotype: This CDR3 fails to terminate in the conserved phenylalanine or tryptophan, so it likely reflects a read error. The limits of the CDR3 on the DNA are not certain, so only TCRdb's listed CDR3 is given. The rearrangement uses TRBV2 and TRBJ1-5; the listed D gene, TRBD1, was not tested against the DNA. Germline CDR1 is SNHLY and CDR2 is FYNNEI. The CDR3 spans 14 amino acids, including both terminal residues. The CDR3 here is CASSLMGPNQPLHL.

The V and J genes are TRBV20-1 and TRBJ2-7; D is possibly TRBD1 (5 bases). The length of the CDR3 is 15 residues. Trimming left V 3 bases short and J 5 bases short, with 20 bases between. Germline V lookup: CDR1 DFQATT, CDR2 SNEGSKA (reference sequence). This chain's CDR3 is CSASLRTQDTDEQYF. The CDR3 nucleotides read TGCAGTGCTAGTCTCCGGACACAAGACACCGACGAGCAGTACTTC.

Worth noting for this clonotype: This CDR3 is missing its conserved last phenylalanine or tryptophan, likely due to a read error. The DNA is left out, because the CDR3 cannot be placed on it with certainty; the CDR3 is given as TCRdb lists it. The J gene is TRBJ1-1, the V gene TRBV29-1; no DNA check was done on the table's D call, TRBD1. Both ends counted, the CDR3 spans 13 residues. Germline V lookup: CDR1 SQVTM, CDR2 ANQGSEA. Here the CDR3 reads CSVPPDSSTEALI.

This clonotype was counted a single time. The junction departs from germline at one end; a sequencing error may be responsible. This chain connects TRBV7-2 to TRBJ1-2; the D gene is possibly TRBD1 (5 bases). The CDR3 sequence is 13 residues long. The germline V gene encodes CDR1 SGHTA and CDR2 FQGNSA. The CDR3 here is CASSLMSGAGYYF. Here the CDR3 DNA reads TGTGCCAGCAGCTTAATGTCTGGGGCTGGCTACTACTTC. Complete variable domain (other parts from reference TRBV7-2 and TRBJ1-2): GAGVSQSPSNKVTEKGKDVELRCDPISGHTALYWYRQSLGQGLEFLIYFQGNSAPDKSGLPSDRFSAERTGGSVSTLTIQRTQQEDSAVYLCASSLMSGAGYYFGSGTRLTVV.